This T cell receptor (beta chain) came from a study of T cell responses to AZD1222 COVID-19 vaccine. General study points: Donors were mostly white British, more females; clonal diversity possibly underestimated. Vaccination with two AZD1222 doses was followed by a rise in Spike-specific TCR breadth and depth. Researchers took repertoire samples only after the peak T cell response had come.

With regard to this clone: Its antigen is currently unknown.

Profiling relied on immunoSEQ multiplex PCR, and the TCRdb table lists in-frame clones only, not all of them. Among more than 70,000 clones listed, approximately 90% were seen once. V dropped 3 bases and J dropped 9; count of bases not matched to a gene: 6. CDR3 length equals 14 residues. Germline CDR1 and CDR2: LNHDA and SQIVND (reference sequence). Material: peripheral blood, obtained 28 days after the second AZD1222 dose. This chain uses TRBV19 with TRBJ2-4; 9 bases agree with TRBD1. The TCR comes from an adult who received the AZD1222 COVID-19 vaccine. This CDR3 reads CASSMPGQGGIQYF. The CDR3 region has the DNA TGTGCCAGTAGTATGCCGGGACAGGGAGGCATTCAGTACTTC.